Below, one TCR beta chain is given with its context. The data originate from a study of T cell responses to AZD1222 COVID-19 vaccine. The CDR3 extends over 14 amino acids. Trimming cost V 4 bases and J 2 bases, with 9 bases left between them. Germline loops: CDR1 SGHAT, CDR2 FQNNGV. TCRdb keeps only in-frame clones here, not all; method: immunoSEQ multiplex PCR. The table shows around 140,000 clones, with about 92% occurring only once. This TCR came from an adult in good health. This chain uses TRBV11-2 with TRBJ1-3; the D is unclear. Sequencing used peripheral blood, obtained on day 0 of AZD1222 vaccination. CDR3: CASSYARAGNTIYF. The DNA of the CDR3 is TGTGCCAGCAGCTACGCCCGGGCTGGAAACACCATATATTTT.